This T cell receptor (beta chain) was identified during a study of T-cell reconstitution after alpha-beta-depleted transplantation in children (dated by TCRdb to the mid-2010s). Concerning the study at large: Using TCR repertoire profiling, the study quantitatively followed how T-cell immune reconstitution unfolded in children after TCRalphabeta/CD19-depleted allogeneic hematopoietic cell transplantation.

The meaning of the sample's treatment or condition label: allogeneic hematopoietic cell transplantation with graft depleted of TCRalphabeta T cells and CD19 B cells. The transplant recipients were children given TCRalphabeta/CD19-depleted allogeneic hematopoietic cell grafts. The study at large found these results: Apparently early alphabetaT-cell count recovery about two months after transplant reportedly relied on only several hundred rapidly expanded clones derived from non-depleted graft cells. Over the following months the frequencies of hyperexpanded clones went down, and after one year T-cell counts and TCRbeta diversity were mostly credited to newly produced T cells. The high TCRbeta diversity at day 60 in some patients was ascribed to recipient T cells and intrathymic progenitors that had survived conditioning.

The library came from PCR. Instrument used: Illumina HiSeq 2500. To normalize quantification of the TCRbeta repertoire, the TCR libraries were built with molecular barcoding that relied on unique molecular identifiers. The public reads were reprocessed in TCRdb via fastp at Q25 and MiXCR, keeping in-frame beta chains. One record per CDR3 amino acid sequence lists the most common genes and DNA. The sample data list around 700,000 distinct CDR3 sequences, and approximately 14% of these were observed just once. Clones ranked in the top ten supply 0.79% of the sample. The germline V gene encodes CDR1 MNHNS and CDR2 SASEGT. A distance of 24 bases separates the germline ends of V and J, which lose 6 bases and 4 bases respectively. The CDR3, cysteine through phenylalanine, is 17 amino acids long. The sequence is cut down to CDR3 DNA, 51 bases in frame from base 1. A remark on this clonotype: There is no known antigen for this receptor. No much larger clone exists at a distance of one base, and base qualities are not known.

The chain couples TRBV6-1 to TRBJ1-1; D gene: possibly TRBD1, on 6 matching bases. This sequence originates from a girl aged 2 to 10 with congenital amegakaryocytic thrombocytopenia, due to receive a stem cell transplant. This specimen consisted of PBMCs, obtained before TCRalphabeta/CD19-depleted stem cell transplant. The DNA reads as follows: TGTGCCAGCAGCCCTCCTTTCCCGGGGGCAGGTGTCACTGAAGCTTTCTTT. The translation is CASSPPFPGAGVTEAFF.